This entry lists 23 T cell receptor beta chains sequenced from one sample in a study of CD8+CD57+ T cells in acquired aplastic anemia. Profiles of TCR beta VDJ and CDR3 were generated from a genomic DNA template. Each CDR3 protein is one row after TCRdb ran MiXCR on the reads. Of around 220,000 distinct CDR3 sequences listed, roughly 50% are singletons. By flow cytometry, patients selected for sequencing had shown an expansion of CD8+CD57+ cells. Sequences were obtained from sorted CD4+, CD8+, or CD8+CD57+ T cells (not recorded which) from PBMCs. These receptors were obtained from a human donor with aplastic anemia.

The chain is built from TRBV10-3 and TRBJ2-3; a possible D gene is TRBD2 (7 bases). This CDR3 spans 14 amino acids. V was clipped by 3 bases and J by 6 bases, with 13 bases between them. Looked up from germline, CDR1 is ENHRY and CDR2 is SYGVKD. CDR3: CAISEGGGGDTQYF. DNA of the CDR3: TGTGCCATCAGTGAAGGGGGGGGAGGCGATACGCAGTATTTT.

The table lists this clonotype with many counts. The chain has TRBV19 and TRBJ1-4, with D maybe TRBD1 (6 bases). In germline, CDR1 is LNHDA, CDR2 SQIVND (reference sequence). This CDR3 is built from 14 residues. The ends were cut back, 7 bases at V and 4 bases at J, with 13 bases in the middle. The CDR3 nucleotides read TGTGCCAGTACCCCCGGACAGTATAATGAAAAACTGTTTTTT. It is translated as CASTPGQYNEKLFF.

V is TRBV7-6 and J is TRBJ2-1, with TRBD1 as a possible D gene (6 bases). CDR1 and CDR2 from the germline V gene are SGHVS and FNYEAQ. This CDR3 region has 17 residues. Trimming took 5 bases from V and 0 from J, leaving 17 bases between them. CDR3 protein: CASSPRAGESSYNEQFF. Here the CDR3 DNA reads TGTGCCAGCAGCCCAAGGGCAGGGGAGAGCTCCTACAATGAGCAGTTCTTC.

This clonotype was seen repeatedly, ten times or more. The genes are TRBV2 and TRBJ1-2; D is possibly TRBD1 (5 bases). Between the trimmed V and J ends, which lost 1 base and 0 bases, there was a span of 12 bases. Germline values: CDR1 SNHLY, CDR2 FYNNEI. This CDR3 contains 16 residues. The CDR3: CASSEEGRVANYGYTF. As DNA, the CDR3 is TGTGCCAGCAGTGAAGAAGGCAGGGTAGCTAACTATGGCTACACCTTC.

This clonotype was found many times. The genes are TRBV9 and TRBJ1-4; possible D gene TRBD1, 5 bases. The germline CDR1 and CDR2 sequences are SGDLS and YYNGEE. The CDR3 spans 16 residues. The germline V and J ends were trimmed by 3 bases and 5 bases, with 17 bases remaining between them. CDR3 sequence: CASSGDMLGDNEKLFF. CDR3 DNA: TGTGCCAGCAGCGGAGACATGTTGGGGGACAATGAAAAACTGTTTTTT. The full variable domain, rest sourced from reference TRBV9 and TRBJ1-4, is DSGVTQTPKHLITATGQRVTLRCSPRSGDLSVYWYQQSLDQGLQFLIQYYNGEERAKGNILERFSAQQFPDLHSELNLSSLELGDSALYFCASSGDMLGDNEKLFFGSGTQLSVL.

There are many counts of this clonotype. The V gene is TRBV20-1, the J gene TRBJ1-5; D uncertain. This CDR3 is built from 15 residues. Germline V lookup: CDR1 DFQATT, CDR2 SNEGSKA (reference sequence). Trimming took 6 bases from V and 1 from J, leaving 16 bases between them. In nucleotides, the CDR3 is TGCAGTGCCCGTGACCTGGGAGGGAGCAATCAGCCCCAGCATTTT. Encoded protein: CSARDLGGSNQPQHF.

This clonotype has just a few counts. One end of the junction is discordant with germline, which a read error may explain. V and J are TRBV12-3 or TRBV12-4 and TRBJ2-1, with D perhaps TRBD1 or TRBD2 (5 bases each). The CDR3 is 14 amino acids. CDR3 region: CASSQGEGYNEQLF. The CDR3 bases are TGTGCCAGCAGCCAGGGAGAGGGGTACAATGAGCAGCTCTTC.

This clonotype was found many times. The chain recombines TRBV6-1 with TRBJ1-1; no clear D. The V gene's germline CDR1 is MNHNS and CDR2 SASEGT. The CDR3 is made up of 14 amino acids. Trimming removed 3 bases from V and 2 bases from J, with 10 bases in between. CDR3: CASSDGQLNTEAFF. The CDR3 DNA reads TGTGCCAGCAGTGACGGGCAACTTAACACTGAAGCTTTCTTT.

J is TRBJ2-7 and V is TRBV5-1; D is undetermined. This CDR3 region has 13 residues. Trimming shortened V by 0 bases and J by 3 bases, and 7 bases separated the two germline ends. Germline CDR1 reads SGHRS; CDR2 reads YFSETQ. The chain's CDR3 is CASSLGSYYEQYF. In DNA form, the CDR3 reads TGCGCCAGCAGCTTGGGCAGCTACTACGAGCAGTACTTC.

CDR3 coding DNA: TGTGCCAGCAGTGCTCGGACTGGGAGCTCCTACAATGAGCAGTTCTTC. Its protein is CASSARTGSSYNEQFF. V gene TRBV7-9 combines with J gene TRBJ2-1; the D gene is possibly TRBD2 (5 bases). This CDR3 comprises 16 residues. Germline V lookup: CDR1 SEHNR, CDR2 FQNEAQ (reference sequence). With 6 bases removed from V and 0 bases from J, the gap between germline ends came to 15 bases. Full variable domain (missing parts from reference TRBV7-9 and TRBJ2-1): DTGVSQNPRHKITKRGQNVTFRCDPISEHNRLYWYRQTLGQGPEFLTYFQNEAQLEKSRLLSDRFSAERPKGSFSTLEIQRTEQGDSAMYLCASSARTGSSYNEQFFGPGTRLTVL.

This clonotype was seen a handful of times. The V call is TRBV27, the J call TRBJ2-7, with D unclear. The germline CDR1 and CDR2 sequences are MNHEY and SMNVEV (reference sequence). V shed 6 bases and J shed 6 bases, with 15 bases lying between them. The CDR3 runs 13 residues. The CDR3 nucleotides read TGTGCCAGCAGCCAGAGGCTTGAGTCCGAGCAGTACTTC. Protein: CASSQRLESEQYF.

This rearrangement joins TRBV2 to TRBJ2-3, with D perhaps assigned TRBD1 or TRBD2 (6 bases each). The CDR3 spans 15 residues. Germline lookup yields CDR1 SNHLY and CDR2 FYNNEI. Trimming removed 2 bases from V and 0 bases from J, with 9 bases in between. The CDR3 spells CASSERGASTDTQYF. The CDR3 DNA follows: TGTGCCAGCAGTGAAAGGGGGGCGAGCACAGATACGCAGTATTTT.

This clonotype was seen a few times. The CDR3, as DNA: TGTGCCAGCTCACCTACGATTAACACTGAAGCTTTCTTT. It translates to CASSPTINTEAFF. V usage is TRBV18 and J usage is TRBJ1-1; D gene ambiguous. Looked up from germline, CDR1 is KGHSH and CDR2 is LQKENI. This CDR3 region has 13 residues. Trimming removed 3 bases from V and 2 bases from J, with 7 bases in between.

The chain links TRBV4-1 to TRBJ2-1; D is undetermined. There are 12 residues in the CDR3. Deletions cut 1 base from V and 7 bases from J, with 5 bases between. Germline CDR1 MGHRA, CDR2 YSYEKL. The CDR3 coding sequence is TGCGCCAGCAGCCAAGCTCAAAATGAGCAGTTCTTC. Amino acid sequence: CASSQAQNEQFF.

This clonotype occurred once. The CDR3 DNA sequence: TGCAGTGCTAGGAGTTGGACAGGGAGCTCCTACGAGCAGTACTTC. Translated, it gives CSARSWTGSSYEQYF. The rearrangement links TRBV20-1 to TRBJ2-7, with 8 bases matching TRBD1. CDR3 size: 15 residues. In germline, CDR1 is DFQATT, CDR2 SNEGSKA (reference sequence). After removal of 3 bases from V and 0 bases from J, the junction contained 7 bases not matched to a gene.

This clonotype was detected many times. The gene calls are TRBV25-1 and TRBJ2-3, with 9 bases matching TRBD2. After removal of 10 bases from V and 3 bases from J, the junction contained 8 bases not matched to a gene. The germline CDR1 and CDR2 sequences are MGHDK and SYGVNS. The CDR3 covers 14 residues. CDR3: CATMAGGKTDTQYF. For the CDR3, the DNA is TGTGCCACCATGGCGGGAGGGAAGACAGATACGCAGTATTTT.

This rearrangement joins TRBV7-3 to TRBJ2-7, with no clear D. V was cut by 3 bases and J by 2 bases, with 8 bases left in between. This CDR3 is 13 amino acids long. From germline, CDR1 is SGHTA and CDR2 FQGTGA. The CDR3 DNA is TGTGCCAGCAGCTTGGCTGCAGCCTACGAGCAGTACTTC. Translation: CASSLAAAYEQYF.

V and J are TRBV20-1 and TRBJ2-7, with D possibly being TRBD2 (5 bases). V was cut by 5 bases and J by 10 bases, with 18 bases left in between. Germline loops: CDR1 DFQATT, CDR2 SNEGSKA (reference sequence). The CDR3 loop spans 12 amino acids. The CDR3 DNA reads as TGCAGTGCTTCCTCTAGCTTCCGGGCCCAGTACTTC. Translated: CSASSSFRAQYF.

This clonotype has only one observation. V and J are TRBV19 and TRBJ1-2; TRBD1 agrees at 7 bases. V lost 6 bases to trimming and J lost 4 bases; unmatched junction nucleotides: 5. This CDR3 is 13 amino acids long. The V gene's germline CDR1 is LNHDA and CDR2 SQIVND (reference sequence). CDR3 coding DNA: TGTGCCAGTAGAATCGACAGGGCCTATGGCTACACCTTC. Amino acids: CASRIDRAYGYTF.

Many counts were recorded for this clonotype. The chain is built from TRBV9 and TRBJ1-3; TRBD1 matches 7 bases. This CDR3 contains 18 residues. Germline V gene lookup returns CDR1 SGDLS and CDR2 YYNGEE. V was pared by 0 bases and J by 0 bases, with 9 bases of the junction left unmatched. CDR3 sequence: CASSVARGDSHSGNTIYF. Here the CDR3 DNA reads TGTGCCAGCAGCGTAGCCCGTGGGGACAGCCACTCTGGAAACACCATATATTTT.

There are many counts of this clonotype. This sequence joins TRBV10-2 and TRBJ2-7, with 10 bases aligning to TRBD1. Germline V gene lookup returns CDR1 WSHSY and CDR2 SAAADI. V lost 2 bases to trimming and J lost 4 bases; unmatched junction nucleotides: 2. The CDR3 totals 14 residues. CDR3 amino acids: CASSEGDRGYEQYF. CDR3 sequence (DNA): TGCGCCAGCAGTGAGGGGGACAGGGGATACGAGCAGTACTTC.

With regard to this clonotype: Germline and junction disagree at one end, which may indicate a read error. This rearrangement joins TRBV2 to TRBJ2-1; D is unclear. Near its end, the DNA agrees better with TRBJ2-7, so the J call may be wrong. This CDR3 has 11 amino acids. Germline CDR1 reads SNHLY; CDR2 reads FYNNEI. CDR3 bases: TGTACCAGCAGTGCCGACAATGAGCAGTACTTC. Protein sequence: CTSSADNEQYF.

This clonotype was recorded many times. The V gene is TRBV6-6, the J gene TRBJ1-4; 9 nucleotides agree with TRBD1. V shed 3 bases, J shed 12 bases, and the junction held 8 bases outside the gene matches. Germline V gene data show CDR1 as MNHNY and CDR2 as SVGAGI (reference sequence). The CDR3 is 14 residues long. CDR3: CASSYSRDRDELFF. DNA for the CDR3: TGTGCCAGCAGTTATTCGAGGGACAGGGATGAACTGTTTTTT.